This is a list of T cell receptor beta chains from one sample in a study of shared clonotypes between healthy human individuals. TCRdb's table, derived via immunoSEQ multiplex PCR, lists solely in-frame clones and lacks some. The sample contains more than 2,000,000 clones, 93% of which appear only once. Sequenced sample: naive CD4+ T cells from PBMCs. Receptor source: a man between 18 and 29 years old in good health. Some clones in this sample may be carry-over from other donors' samples. Both conserved end residues are part of each CDR3. Fields, in order: D gene, J gene, V gene, CDR3 protein, CDR3 DNA. The D gene is left open where the match is weak.

NA | TRBJ2-7 | TRBV2 | CASSGIRVVLYF | TGTGCCAGCAGCGGCATCCGGGTAGTTCTGTACTTC
NA | TRBJ2-3 | TRBV11-2 | CASSPTNVNTQYF | TGTGCCAGCAGCCCGACAAATGTAAATACGCAGTATTTT
TRBD1 | TRBJ1-2 | TRBV6-1 | CASSVETGYGYTF | TGTGCCAGCAGTGTGGAGACAGGGTATGGCTACACCTTC
TRBD1 | TRBJ1-3 | TRBV5-4 | CASSLDRGLAGNTIYF | TGTGCCAGCAGCCTTGACAGGGGGCTGGCTGGAAACACCATATATTTT
TRBD1 | TRBJ2-5 | TRBV2 | CASSPQGRTGETQYF | TGTGCCAGCAGTCCACAGGGGCGCACGGGGGAGACCCAGTACTTC
NA | TRBJ1-2 | TRBV6-1 | CASSGGTGDVYGYTF | TGTGCCAGCAGTGGTGGGACGGGGGATGTGTATGGCTACACCTTC
NA | TRBJ2-5 | TRBV11-3 | CASSSSRDGETQYF | TGTGCCAGCAGCTCCAGCAGGGACGGAGAGACCCAGTACTTC
NA | TRBJ2-2 | TRBV7-9 | CASSLAAGGYTGELFF | TGTGCCAGCAGCTTAGCTGCGGGCGGGTACACCGGGGAGCTGTTTTTT
TRBD2 | TRBJ2-1 | TRBV29-1 | CSAAPGTSDSYNEQFF | TGCAGCGCCGCCCCCGGGACTAGCGACTCCTACAATGAGCAGTTCTTC
NA | TRBJ2-7 | TRBV7-2 | CASSLGTAYEQYF | TGTGCCAGCAGCTTAGGGACTGCCTACGAGCAGTACTTC